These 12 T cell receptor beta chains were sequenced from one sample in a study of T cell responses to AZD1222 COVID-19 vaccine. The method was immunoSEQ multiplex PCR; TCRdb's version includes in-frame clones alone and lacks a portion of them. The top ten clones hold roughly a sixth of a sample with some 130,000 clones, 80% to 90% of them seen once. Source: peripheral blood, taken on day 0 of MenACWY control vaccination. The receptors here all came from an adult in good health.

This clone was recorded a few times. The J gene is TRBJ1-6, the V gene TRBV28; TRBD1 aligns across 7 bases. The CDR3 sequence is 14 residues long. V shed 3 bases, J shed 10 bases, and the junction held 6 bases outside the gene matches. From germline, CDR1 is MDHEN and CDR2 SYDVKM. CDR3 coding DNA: TGTGCCAGCAGTTTCTACAGGGGAAACTCACCCCTCCACTTT. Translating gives CASSFYRGNSPLHF.

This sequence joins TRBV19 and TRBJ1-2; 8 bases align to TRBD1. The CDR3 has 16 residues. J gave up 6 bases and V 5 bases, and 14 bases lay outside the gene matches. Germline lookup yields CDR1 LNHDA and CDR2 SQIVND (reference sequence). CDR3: CASSVLSGGQGNGYTF. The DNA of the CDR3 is TGTGCCAGTAGTGTATTATCCGGAGGACAGGGAAATGGCTACACCTTC.

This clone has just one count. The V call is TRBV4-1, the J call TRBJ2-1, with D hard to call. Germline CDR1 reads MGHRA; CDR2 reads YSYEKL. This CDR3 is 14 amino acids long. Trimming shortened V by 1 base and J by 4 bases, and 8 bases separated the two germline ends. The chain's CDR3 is CASSQGQGYNEQFF. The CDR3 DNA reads TGCGCCAGCAGCCAAGGTCAAGGGTACAATGAGCAGTTCTTC.

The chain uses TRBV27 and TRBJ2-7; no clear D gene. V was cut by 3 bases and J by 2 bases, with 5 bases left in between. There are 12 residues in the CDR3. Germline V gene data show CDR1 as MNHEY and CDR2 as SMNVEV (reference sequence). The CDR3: CASSFSPYEQYF. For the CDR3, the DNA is TGTGCCAGCAGTTTTTCTCCCTACGAGCAGTACTTC.

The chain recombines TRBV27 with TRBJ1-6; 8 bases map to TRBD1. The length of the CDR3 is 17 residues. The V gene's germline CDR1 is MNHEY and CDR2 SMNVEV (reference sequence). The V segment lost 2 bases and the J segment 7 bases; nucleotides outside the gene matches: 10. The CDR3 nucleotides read TGTGCCAGCAGTTTACTCTCTGGACAGGGAGCGAATTCACCCCTCCACTTT. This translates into CASSLLSGQGANSPLHF.

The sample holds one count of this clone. The chain's CDR3 is CASSVGPNNEQFF. CDR3 bases: TGTGCCAGCAGCGTAGGACCCAACAATGAGCAGTTCTTC. The rearrangement uses TRBV7-2 and TRBJ2-1; D call uncertain. With 5 bases removed from V and 5 bases from J, the gap between germline ends came to 10 bases. In germline, CDR1 is SGHTA, CDR2 FQGNSA. The CDR3 length is 13 residues.

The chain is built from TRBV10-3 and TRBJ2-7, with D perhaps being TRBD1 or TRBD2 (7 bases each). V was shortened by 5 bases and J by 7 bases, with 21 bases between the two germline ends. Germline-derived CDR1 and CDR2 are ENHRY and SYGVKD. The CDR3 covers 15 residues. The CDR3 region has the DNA TGTGCCATCAGTCAGGGAGGGACAGCTGCTAGGGAGCAGTACTTC. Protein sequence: CAISQGGTAAREQYF.

CDR3 DNA sequence: TGTGCTCTGGCGGTCTTAGGGGGCCAGCCCCAGCATTTT. Translating it yields CALAVLGGQPQHF. J is TRBJ1-5 and V is TRBV30; 7 bases agree with TRBD1. This CDR3 has 13 amino acids. Germline CDR1 GTSNPN, CDR2 SVGIG (reference sequence).

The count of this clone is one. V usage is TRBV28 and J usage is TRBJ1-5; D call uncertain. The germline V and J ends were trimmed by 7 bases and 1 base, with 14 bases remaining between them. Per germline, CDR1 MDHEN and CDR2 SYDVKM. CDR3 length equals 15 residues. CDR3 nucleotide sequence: TGTGCCAGCAACCGGGTCCGTTTAAGCAATCAGCCCCAGCATTTT. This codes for CASNRVRLSNQPQHF.

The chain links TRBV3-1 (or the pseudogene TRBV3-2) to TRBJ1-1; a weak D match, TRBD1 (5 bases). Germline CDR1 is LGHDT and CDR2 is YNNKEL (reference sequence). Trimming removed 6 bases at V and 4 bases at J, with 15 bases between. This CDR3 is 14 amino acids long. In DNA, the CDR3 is TGTGCCAGCAGTGGGCAGGGACGAGGCACTGAAGCTTTCTTT. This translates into CASSGQGRGTEAFF.

CDR3 amino acids: CASLPGLAPLSYEQYF. The CDR3 nucleotides are TGTGCCAGCCTTCCCGGACTAGCTCCCCTCTCCTACGAGCAGTACTTC. The V gene is TRBV7-3, the J gene TRBJ2-7; 8 positions agree with TRBD2. CDR3 size: 16 residues. V shed 8 bases, J shed 0 bases, and the junction held 12 bases outside the gene matches. CDR1 and CDR2 from the germline V gene are SGHTA and FQGTGA.

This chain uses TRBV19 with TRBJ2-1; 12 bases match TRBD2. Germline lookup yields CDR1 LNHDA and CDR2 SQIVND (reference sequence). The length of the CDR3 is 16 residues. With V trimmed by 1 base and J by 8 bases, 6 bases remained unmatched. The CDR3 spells CASSIGLAGGPYEQFF. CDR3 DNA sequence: TGTGCCAGTAGTATAGGGCTAGCGGGAGGGCCCTATGAGCAGTTCTTC.